This T cell receptor beta chain was obtained from a study of graft-versus-host responses after intestinal transplantation. The data were produced by immunoSEQ multiplex PCR, yet TCRdb's version contains in-frame clones alone and is incomplete. The sample comprises 60,000 to 75,000 clones, about 90% of which are singletons, and approximately 2.7% rests with the top ten. Note on this clone: What it recognizes is unknown.

Trimming took 8 bases from V and 8 from J; bases not matched to a gene: 14. The germline V gene encodes CDR1 MDHEN and CDR2 SYDVKM. The CDR3 loop spans 14 amino acids. Specimen: unstimulated CD8+ T cells sorted from spleen or lymph node cells, collected before intestinal transplant. This clonotype was obtained from a human donor who received an intestinal transplant. V is TRBV28 and J is TRBJ1-2, with 7 bases lining up with TRBD1. CDR3 sequence (DNA): TGTGCCAGCGGGGATTACAGGGGAGAGGACGGCTACACCTTC. Amino acid sequence: CASGDYRGEDGYTF.